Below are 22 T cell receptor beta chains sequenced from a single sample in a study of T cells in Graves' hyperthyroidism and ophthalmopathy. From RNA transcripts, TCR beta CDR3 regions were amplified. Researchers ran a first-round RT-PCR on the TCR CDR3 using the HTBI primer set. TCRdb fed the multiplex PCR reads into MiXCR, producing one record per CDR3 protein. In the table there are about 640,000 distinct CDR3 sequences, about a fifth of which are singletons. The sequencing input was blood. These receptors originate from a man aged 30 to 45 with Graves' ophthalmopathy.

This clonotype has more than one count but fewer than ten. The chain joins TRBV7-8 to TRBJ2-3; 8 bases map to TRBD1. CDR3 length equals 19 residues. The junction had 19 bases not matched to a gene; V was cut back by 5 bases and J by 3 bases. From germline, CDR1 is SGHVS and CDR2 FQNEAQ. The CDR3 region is CASSPRILQGAHLTDTQYF. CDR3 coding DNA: TGTGCCAGCAGCCCTCGTATACTCCAGGGGGCGCATTTGACAGATACGCAGTATTTT.

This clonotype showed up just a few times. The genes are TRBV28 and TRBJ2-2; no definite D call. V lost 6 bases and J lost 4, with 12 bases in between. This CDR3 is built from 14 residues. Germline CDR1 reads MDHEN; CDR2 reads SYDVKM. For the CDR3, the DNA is TGTGCCAGCAGCCGTGACATTACCACCGGGGAGCTGTTTTTT. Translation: CASSRDITTGELFF.

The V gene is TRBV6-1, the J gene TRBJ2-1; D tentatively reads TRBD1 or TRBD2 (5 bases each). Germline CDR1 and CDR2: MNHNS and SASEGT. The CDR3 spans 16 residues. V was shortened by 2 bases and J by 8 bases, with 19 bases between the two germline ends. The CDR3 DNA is TGTGCCAGCAGTGAATACAATGCGGTTCCGGGGCATGAGCAGTTCTTC. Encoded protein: CASSEYNAVPGHEQFF.

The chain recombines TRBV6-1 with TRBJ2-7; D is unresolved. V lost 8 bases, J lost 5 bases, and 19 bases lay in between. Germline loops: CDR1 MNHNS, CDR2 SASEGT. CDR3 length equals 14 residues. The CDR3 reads CASSKFRASHEQYF. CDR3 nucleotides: TGTGCCAGCTCGAAATTTAGAGCGTCACACGAGCAGTACTTC.

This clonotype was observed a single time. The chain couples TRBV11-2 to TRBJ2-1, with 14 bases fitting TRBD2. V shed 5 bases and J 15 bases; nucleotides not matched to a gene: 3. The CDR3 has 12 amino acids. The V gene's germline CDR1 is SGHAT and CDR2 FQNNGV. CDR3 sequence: CASSAGTSGRFF. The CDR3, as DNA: TGTGCCAGCAGCGCGGGGACTAGCGGGAGGTTCTTC.

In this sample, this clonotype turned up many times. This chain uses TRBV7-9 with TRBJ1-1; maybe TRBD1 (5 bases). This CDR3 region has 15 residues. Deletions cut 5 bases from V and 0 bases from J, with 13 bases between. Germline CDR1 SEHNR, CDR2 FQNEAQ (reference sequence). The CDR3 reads CASSHRDGLNTEAFF. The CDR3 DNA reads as TGTGCCAGCAGCCACCGGGACGGACTGAACACTGAAGCTTTCTTT.

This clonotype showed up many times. The CDR3 loop reads CASSLQAQGPSPDTQYF. As DNA, the CDR3 is TGTGCCAGCAGCCTCCAGGCCCAGGGGCCCTCGCCAGATACGCAGTATTTT. This rearrangement joins TRBV9 to TRBJ2-3; possibly TRBD1 for D (6 bases). The V end lost 4 bases, the J end lost 4 bases, and 22 bases lay between the germline ends. Per the germline V gene, CDR1 is SGDLS and CDR2 is YYNGEE. There are 17 residues in the CDR3.

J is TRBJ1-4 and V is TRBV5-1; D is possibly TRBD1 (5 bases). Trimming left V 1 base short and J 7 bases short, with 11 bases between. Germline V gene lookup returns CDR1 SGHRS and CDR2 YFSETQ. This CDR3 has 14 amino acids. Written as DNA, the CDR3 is TGCGCCAGCAGCTTGCTGGGGGAAGGTGAAAAACTGTTTTTT. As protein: CASSLLGEGEKLFF.

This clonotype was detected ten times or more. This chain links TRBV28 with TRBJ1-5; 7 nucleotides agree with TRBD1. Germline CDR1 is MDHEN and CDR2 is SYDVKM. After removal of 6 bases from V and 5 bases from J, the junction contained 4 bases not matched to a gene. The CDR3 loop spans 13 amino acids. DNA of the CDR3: TGTGCCAGCAGCTGGGGGACAGATCAGCCCCAGCATTTT. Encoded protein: CASSWGTDQPQHF.

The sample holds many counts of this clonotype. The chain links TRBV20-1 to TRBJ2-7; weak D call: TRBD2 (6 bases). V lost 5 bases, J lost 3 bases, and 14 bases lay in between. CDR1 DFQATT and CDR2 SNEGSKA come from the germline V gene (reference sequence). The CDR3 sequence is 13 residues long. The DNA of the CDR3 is TGCAGTGCTTGGGCTAGCGATGTCTACGAGCAGTACTTC. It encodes CSAWASDVYEQYF.

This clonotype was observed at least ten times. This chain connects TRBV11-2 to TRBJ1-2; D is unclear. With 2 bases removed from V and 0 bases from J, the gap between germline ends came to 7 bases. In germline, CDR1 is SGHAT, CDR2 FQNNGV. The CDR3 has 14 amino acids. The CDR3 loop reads CASSLNPSNYGYTF. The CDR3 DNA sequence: TGTGCCAGCAGCTTAAACCCTTCTAACTATGGCTACACCTTC.

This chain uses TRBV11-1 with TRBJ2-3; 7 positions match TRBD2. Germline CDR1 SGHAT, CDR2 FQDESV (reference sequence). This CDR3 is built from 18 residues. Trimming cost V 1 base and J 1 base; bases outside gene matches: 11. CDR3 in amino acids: CASSLVQEGLAGTDTQYF. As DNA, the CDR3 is TGTGCCAGCAGCTTAGTCCAAGAGGGGCTAGCGGGCACAGATACGCAGTATTTT.

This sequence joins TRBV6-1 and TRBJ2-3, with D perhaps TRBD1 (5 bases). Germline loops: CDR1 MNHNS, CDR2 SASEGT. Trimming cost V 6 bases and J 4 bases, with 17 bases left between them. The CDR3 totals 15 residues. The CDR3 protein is CASRGAGNRPDTQYF. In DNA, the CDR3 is TGTGCCAGCAGAGGGGCAGGGAATCGTCCAGATACGCAGTATTTT.

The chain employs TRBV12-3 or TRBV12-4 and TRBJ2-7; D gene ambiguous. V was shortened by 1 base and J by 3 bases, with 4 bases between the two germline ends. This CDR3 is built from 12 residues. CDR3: CASSLEYYEQYF. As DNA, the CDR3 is TGTGCCAGCAGTTTAGAGTACTACGAGCAGTACTTC.

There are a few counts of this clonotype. CDR3 DNA: TGTGCCAGCAGCTTAGGGACGGTATTCCACGAGCAGTACTTC. As protein: CASSLGTVFHEQYF. The V gene is TRBV7-9, the J gene TRBJ2-7, with D unclear. Trimming left V 1 base short and J 5 bases short, with 12 bases between. The CDR3 extends over 14 amino acids. Germline lookup yields CDR1 SEHNR and CDR2 FQNEAQ (reference sequence).

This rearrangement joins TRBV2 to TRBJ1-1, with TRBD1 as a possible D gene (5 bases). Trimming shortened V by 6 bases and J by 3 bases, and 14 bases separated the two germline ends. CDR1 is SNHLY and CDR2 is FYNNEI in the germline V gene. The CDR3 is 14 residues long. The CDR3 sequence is CASRAEIGDTEAFF. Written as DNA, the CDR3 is TGTGCCAGCAGGGCTGAAATAGGGGACACTGAAGCTTTCTTT.

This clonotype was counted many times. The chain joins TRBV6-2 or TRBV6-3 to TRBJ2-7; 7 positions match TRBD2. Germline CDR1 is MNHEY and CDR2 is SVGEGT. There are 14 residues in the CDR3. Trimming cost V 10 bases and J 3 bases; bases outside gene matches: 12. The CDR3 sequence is CATSDSGPLYEQYF. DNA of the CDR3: TGTGCCACCTCGGATAGCGGGCCCCTCTACGAGCAGTACTTC.

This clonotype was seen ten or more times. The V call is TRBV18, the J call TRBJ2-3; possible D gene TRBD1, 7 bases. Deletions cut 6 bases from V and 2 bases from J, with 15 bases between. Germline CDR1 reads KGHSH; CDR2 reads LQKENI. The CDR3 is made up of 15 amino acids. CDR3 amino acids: CASSRDSFPTDTQYF. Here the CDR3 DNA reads TGTGCCAGCTCGCGGGACAGTTTTCCCACAGATACGCAGTATTTT.

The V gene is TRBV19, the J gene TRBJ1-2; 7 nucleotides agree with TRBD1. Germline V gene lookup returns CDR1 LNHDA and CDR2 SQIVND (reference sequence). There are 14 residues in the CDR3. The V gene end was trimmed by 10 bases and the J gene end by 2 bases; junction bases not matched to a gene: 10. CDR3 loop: CATRRTGENYGYTF. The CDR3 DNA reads TGTGCCACTAGACGGACAGGAGAGAACTATGGCTACACCTTC.

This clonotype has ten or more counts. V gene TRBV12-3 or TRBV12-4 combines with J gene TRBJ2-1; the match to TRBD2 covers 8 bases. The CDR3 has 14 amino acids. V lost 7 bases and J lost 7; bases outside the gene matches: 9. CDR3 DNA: TGTGCCAGCAACCGGGAGGGCCTTGGGAATGAGCAGTTCTTC. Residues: CASNREGLGNEQFF.

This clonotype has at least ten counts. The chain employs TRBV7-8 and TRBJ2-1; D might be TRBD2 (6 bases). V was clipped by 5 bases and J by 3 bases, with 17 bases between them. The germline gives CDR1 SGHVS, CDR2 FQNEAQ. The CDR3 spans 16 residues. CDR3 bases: TGTGCCAGCAGCCCCCGCGGGGTCGGGGACTACAATGAGCAGTTCTTC. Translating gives CASSPRGVGDYNEQFF. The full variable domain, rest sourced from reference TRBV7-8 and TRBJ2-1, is GAGVSQSPRYKVAKRGQDVALRCDPISGHVSLFWYQQALGQGPEFLTYFQNEAQLDKSGLPSDRFFAERPEGSVSTLKIQRTQQEDSAVYLCASSPRGVGDYNEQFFGPGTRLTVL.

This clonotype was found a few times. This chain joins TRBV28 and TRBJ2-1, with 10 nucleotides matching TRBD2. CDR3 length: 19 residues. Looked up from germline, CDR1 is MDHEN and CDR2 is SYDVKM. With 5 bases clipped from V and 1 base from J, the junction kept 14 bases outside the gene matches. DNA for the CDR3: TGTGCCAGCAGTCCCCCTCTGCCCGGACTAGCGGAATCCTACAATGAGCAGTTCTTC. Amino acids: CASSPPLPGLAESYNEQFF. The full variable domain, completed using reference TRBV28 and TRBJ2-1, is DVKVTQSSRYLVKRTGEKVFLECVQDMDHENMFWYRQDPGLGLRLIYFSYDVKMKEKGDIPEGYSVSREKKERFSLILESASTNQTSMYLCASSPPLPGLAESYNEQFFGPGTRLTVL.